A selection of T cell receptor beta chains follows, all from one sample in a study of blood T cell repertoires in COVID-19. TCRdb keeps only in-frame clones here, not all; method: immunoSEQ multiplex PCR. The table records 170,000 or so clones, 85% to 90% of them present only once. Sequenced input: peripheral blood. The receptors originated from a young woman who had recovered from COVID-19. Both conserved end residues are part of each CDR3. Not all rows give a size; the values are once, few, many and, for expanded clones, a class.

J | V | size | CDR3
TRBJ1-1 | TRBV4-3 | - | CASSQVALGDTEAFF
TRBJ1-5 | TRBV2 | - | CASRSTGGNQPQHF
TRBJ2-5 | TRBV10-1 | - | CASSEGNSGPEETQYF
TRBJ2-1 | TRBV9 | - | CASSVLSGSRYEQFF
TRBJ2-5 | TRBV7-9 | - | CASSHRTGQETQYF
TRBJ2-7 | TRBV10-3 | - | CATQGPTQYEQYF
TRBJ1-1 | TRBV6-5 | - | CASRTAHQAFF
TRBJ2-1 | TRBV2 | - | CAGRFEGVYNEQFF
TRBJ1-2 | TRBV25-1 | - | CASSDTGQGGRYTF
TRBJ1-1 | TRBV14 | - | CASSQDTGVPRTEAFF
TRBJ1-5 | TRBV9 | - | CASSAGQGNQPQHF
TRBJ1-4 | TRBV15 | - | CATSRGRTGSEKLFF
TRBJ1-1 | TRBV5-1 | - | CASSLLQGVQTEAFF
TRBJ1-5 | TRBV3-1/TRBV3-2 | - | CASSQDAGNQPQHF
TRBJ1-2 | TRBV19 | - | CASMLGQADYGYTF
TRBJ2-7 | TRBV6-6 | - | CASSLPGTGYEQYF
TRBJ1-5 | TRBV2 | - | CASRSREAKGQPQHF
TRBJ2-1 | TRBV7-9 | - | CASSVRTGGGNEQFF
TRBJ2-1 | TRBV6-2/TRBV6-3 | - | CASSYGITSGANEQFF
TRBJ2-3 | TRBV18 | - | CASSPPAADTQYF
TRBJ2-3 | TRBV18 | - | CASSKSGQITDTQYF
TRBJ2-1 | TRBV10-2 | - | CASSVGQTNNEQFF
TRBJ2-1 | TRBV10-1 | - | CASSPGGTPWDEQFF
TRBJ1-1 | TRBV24-1 | - | CATSPGTGLNTEAFF
TRBJ1-4 | TRBV6-4 | once | CASRGPTGLNEKLFF
TRBJ1-5 | TRBV9 | - | CASSGGNSNQPQHF
TRBJ1-6 | TRBV6-1 | - | CASSDKGASSPLHF
TRBJ1-6 | TRBV2 | few | CASSVIRGYPNNSPLHF
TRBJ1-1 | TRBV25-1 | - | CASRRGQGEAFF
TRBJ1-3 | TRBV5-4 | - | CASSMRTSQDTIYF
TRBJ1-1 | TRBV2 | - | CASSRNTEAFF
TRBJ1-6 | TRBV7-9 | - | CASSPGQGTNSPLHF
TRBJ1-1 | TRBV21-1 | - | CASSKSDPGTENTEAFF
TRBJ1-4 | TRBV5-1 | - | CASSLASGTHNEKLFF
TRBJ1-1 | TRBV6-5 | - | CASSYTRNTEAFF
TRBJ2-7 | TRBV7-3 | - | CASSLIQGGPGYEQYF
TRBJ2-7 | TRBV2 | - | CASSPGQVNYEQYF
TRBJ2-1 | TRBV11-1 | - | CASSYSGNSYNEQFF
TRBJ2-3 | TRBV7-8 | - | CASSLSLAGEPDTQYF